The following is a T cell receptor beta chain sequence with its context. Its cognate antigen is unknown. These data come from a study of regulatory T cells in long-lasting Graves disease. Time point given: newly diagnosed GD, antithyroid drugs for less than 3 months. The TCR library was prepared using RNA isolated from PBMCs. Researchers made TCR beta libraries by using iRepertoire HTBI primers and running Arm-PCR on CDR3 regions. TCRdb independently ran MiXCR on the multiplex PCR reads; one entry per CDR3 protein. The sample includes 300,000 to 450,000 distinct CDR3 sequences, 15% to 18% of them seen just once. CDR3 length equals 15 residues. Germline-derived CDR1 and CDR2 are SGHTA and FQGNSA. V was pared by 1 base and J by 5 bases, with 5 bases of the junction left unmatched. Study-level points and caveats: Relative to newly diagnosed Graves' patients, persistent ones had lower TCR diversity. Sample size, which was small, may have reduced accuracy. Persistent cases favored TRBV28, TRBJ1-2 and TRBJ2-5.

The genes are TRBV7-2 and TRBJ2-7; 10 bases line up with TRBD2. The TCR was taken from a female donor with Graves disease. Sequencing used peripheral blood mononuclear cells (PBMCs), obtained at new diagnosis, from a patient treated with antithyroid drugs. The CDR3 loop is CASSLVLAGGHEQYF. DNA of the CDR3: TGTGCCAGCAGCTTAGTCTTAGCGGGAGGACACGAGCAGTACTTC.